This T cell receptor (beta chain) stems from a study of shared clonotypes between healthy human individuals. Produced via immunoSEQ multiplex PCR; TCRdb's table is partial and in-frame only. The repertoire has roughly 2.1 million clones, about 93% of them found once; the top ten carry roughly 1.8%. The naive CD8 subset, CD45RO-negative cells positively selected for CCR7, excluded terminally differentiated effector memory CD45RA+ cells. Only Caucasian adults living in Nashville, Tennessee served as donors. Study-wide results and limits: The expectation was that sequencing depth would affect clonotype sharing among donors.

For this clone: Antigen: not known.

Trimming cost V 4 bases and J 3 bases; bases outside gene matches: 9. The CDR3 loop spans 17 amino acids. Germline V gene data show CDR1 as LNHDA and CDR2 as SQIVND (reference sequence). The receptor was derived from a man aged 18 to 29 in good health. Some clones in this sample may be carry-over from other donors' samples. Sequences were obtained from naive CD8+ T cells from PBMCs. This sequence joins TRBV19 and TRBJ1-1, with 12 bases that match TRBD1. The CDR3 DNA is TGTGCCAGTAGTAATTACTGGGGACAGGGGGCTGACACTGAAGCTTTCTTT. This translates into CASSNYWGQGADTEAFF.